The 5 T cell receptor beta chains below were found in one sample sequenced in a study of T-cell memory formation after mild COVID-19. Via MiXCR, TCRdb re-called the 5' RACE reads, giving one row per CDR3 protein. Here the sample spans approximately 240,000 distinct CDR3 sequences, roughly 17% being singletons. Material for sequencing was PBMCs or a T cell subset sorted from them (not recorded which). The receptors derive from a man younger than 30 who had mild COVID-19 (a few samples of this study predate the infection). Cell type and time point are not known.

The rearrangement links TRBV7-2 to TRBJ2-7; TRBD2 aligns across 8 bases. The germline gives CDR1 SGHTA, CDR2 FQGNSA. This CDR3 region has 15 residues. Losses at the gene ends were 5 bases for V and 0 bases for J; bases not matched to a gene: 6. The CDR3 sequence: CASSLSGGHSYEQYF. In DNA, the CDR3 is TGTGCCAGCAGCCTGAGCGGGGGACACTCCTACGAGCAGTACTTC.

The J gene is TRBJ1-1, the V gene TRBV7-9; possible D gene TRBD1, 5 bases. The CDR3 extends over 11 amino acids. CDR1 is SEHNR and CDR2 is FQNEAQ in the germline V gene (reference sequence). For the CDR3, the DNA is TGTGCGGAGGGGATGAACACTGAAGCTTTCTTT. Residues: CAEGMNTEAFF. Full variable domain (rest looked up from reference TRBV7-9 and TRBJ1-1): DTGVSQNPRHKITKRGQNVTFRCDPISEHNRLYWYRQTLGQGPEFLTYFQNEAQLEKSRLLSDRFSAERPKGSFSTLEIQRTEQGDSAMYLCAEGMNTEAFFGQGTRLTVV.

The chain uses TRBV29-1 and TRBJ2-3, with D perhaps matching TRBD1 (5 bases). V was clipped by 2 bases and J by 4 bases, with 16 bases between them. The germline V gene encodes CDR1 SQVTM and CDR2 ANQGSEA. This CDR3 contains 15 residues. The CDR3 nucleotides read TGCAGCGTTGAATTCGTGACAGAAGCTCCAGATACGCAGTATTTT. Translated, it gives CSVEFVTEAPDTQYF.

This clonotype was picked up a small number of times. The chain carries TRBV20-1 and TRBJ1-4; 7 bases align to TRBD1. V lost 7 bases and J lost 8; bases outside the gene matches: 10. Germline CDR1 reads DFQATT; CDR2 reads SNEGSKA (reference sequence). The CDR3 is made up of 13 amino acids. The CDR3 sequence is CSVLARGSEKLFF. CDR3 coding DNA: TGCAGTGTTCTAGCCAGGGGGAGCGAAAAACTGTTTTTT.

J is TRBJ2-3 and V is TRBV7-3, with D uncertain. V was shortened by 1 base and J by 6 bases, with 8 bases between the two germline ends. This CDR3 spans 13 amino acids. Germline assignment: CDR1 SGHTA and CDR2 FQGTGA. CDR3 protein: CASSLKKSDTQYF. The DNA of the CDR3 is TGTGCCAGCAGCTTAAAGAAGTCGGATACGCAGTATTTT.